The T cell receptor beta chain under discussion was sequenced for a study of a mutant IDH1 vaccine in newly diagnosed glioma. Study as a whole: Previous care, which was radiotherapy, temozolomide, or both, most often involved both. Study-wide points: Overall, approximately 93% of patients had vaccine-induced immune responses.

A remark on this clone: Its antigen is unidentified.

Time point defined: week 5, during vaccination. Mutant IDH1 20-mer peptide, at 300 ug, made up each vaccine dose, with topical imiquimod. This CDR3 has 14 amino acids. Germline V CDR1 and CDR2: ENHRY, SYGVKD. Trimming removed 3 bases at V and 4 bases at J, with 10 bases between. Profiling relied on immunoSEQ multiplex PCR, and the TCRdb table lists in-frame clones only, not all of them. The table shows about 58,000 clones, with around four fifths occurring only once. The origin of this receptor is a woman aged 50 to 60 with glioma. This specimen was PBMCs, taken from a glioma patient whose treatment included an IDH1 peptide vaccine. V and J are TRBV10-3 and TRBJ1-5; D gene uncertain. CDR3 sequence (DNA): TGTGCCATCAGTGACGGTGCTAGGAATCAGCCCCAGCATTTT. This codes for CAISDGARNQPQHF.